These 32 T cell receptor beta chains were sequenced from one sample in a study of spatial heterogeneity in lung cancer. Their specific antigens are unknown. TCRdb itself ran the 5' RACE reads through MiXCR, one entry per CDR3 protein. The table records 2,000 to 2,500 distinct CDR3 sequences, 19% of them present only once. Time point here: sample taken at primary tumor resection. Findings and caveats of the study: Intratumoral expanded alpha and beta TCR counts were found to track tumor mutation counts.

Material: lung tumor tissue, obtained at surgery. These receptor sequences come from a male donor with early-stage non-small cell lung cancer.

This clonotype is termed medium-sized. The CDR3: CASSQVLLAVPNNEQFF. CDR3 in DNA: TGCGCCAGCAGCCAAGTTTTGCTTGCGGTGCCTAACAATGAGCAGTTCTTC. This chain joins TRBV4-1 and TRBJ2-1; D call uncertain. CDR1 and CDR2 from the germline V gene are MGHRA and YSYEKL. The ends were cut back, 1 base at V and 5 bases at J, with 18 bases in the middle. The CDR3 sequence is 17 residues long.

This clonotype is labeled medium-sized (0.01 to 0.1%). The rearrangement uses TRBV5-1 and TRBJ2-5; 9 bases line up with TRBD2. V shed 4 bases, J shed 3 bases, and the junction held 7 bases outside the gene matches. In germline, CDR1 is SGHRS, CDR2 YFSETQ. The CDR3 runs 15 residues. For the CDR3, the DNA is TGCGCCAGCAGCACAGCGGGAGGAGCAGAAGAGACCCAGTACTTC. As protein: CASSTAGGAEETQYF.

The count of this clonotype is one. The CDR3 region has the DNA TGTGCCTGGAGGGGCCTGACAGAAAATCAGCCCCAGCATTTT. This encodes CAWRGLTENQPQHF. The chain recombines TRBV30 with TRBJ1-5; TRBD1 might be the D (5 bases). V was pared by 3 bases and J by 4 bases, with 13 bases between. This CDR3 region has 14 residues. Germline CDR1 and CDR2: GTSNPN and SVGIG (reference sequence). Together with reference TRBV30 and TRBJ1-5, the CDR3 gives the full variable domain: SQTIHQWPATLVQPVGSPLSLECTVEGTSNPNLYWYRQAAGRGLQLLFYSVGIGQISSEVPQNLSASRPQDRQFILSSKKLLLSDSGFYLCAWRGLTENQPQHFGDGTRLSIL.

The chain recombines TRBV11-2 with TRBJ1-1, with D possibly being TRBD1 (5 bases). This CDR3 has 15 amino acids. The V end lost 3 bases, the J end lost 6 bases, and 17 bases lay between the germline ends. From germline, CDR1 is SGHAT and CDR2 FQNNGV. CDR3 sequence (DNA): TGTGCCAGCAGCTTTTTTAAGCCAGGGAGGCCTGAAGCTTTCTTT. It is translated as CASSFFKPGRPEAFF.

This clonotype has ten or more counts. The chain uses TRBV5-5 and TRBJ1-4, with no clear D. Germline CDR1 SGHKS, CDR2 YYEKEE (reference sequence). V was cut by 1 base and J by 6 bases, with 10 bases left in between. This CDR3 region has 14 residues. CDR3 protein: CASSLSWVDEKLFF. CDR3 DNA: TGTGCCAGCAGCTTGTCGTGGGTCGATGAAAAACTGTTTTTT. The full variable domain, in which reference TRBV5-5 and TRBJ1-4 provide the parts outside the CDR3, is DAGVTQSPTHLIKTRGQQVTLRCSPISGHKSVSWYQQVLGQGPQFIFQYYEKEERGRGNFPDRFSARQFPNYSSELNVNALLLGDSALYLCASSLSWVDEKLFFGSGTQLSVL.

The chain uses TRBV20-1 and TRBJ1-6, with D hard to call. This CDR3 has 11 residues. The germline V gene has CDR1 DFQATT and CDR2 SNEGSKA (reference sequence). CDR3 sequence reads: CRMQVDSPLHF. The CDR3 bases are TGCAGAATGCAGGTGGATTCACCCCTCCACTTT.

Within the sample, this clonotype is medium-sized. The chain links TRBV3-1 to TRBJ1-2; D uncertain. With 1 base removed from V and 4 bases from J, the gap between germline ends came to 16 bases. The CDR3 covers 16 residues. Germline CDR1 LGHDT, CDR2 YNNKEL (reference sequence). For the CDR3, the DNA is TGTGCCAGCAGCCAAGCTTACCGACGGATGGGCTATGGCTACACCTTC. Translated, it gives CASSQAYRRMGYGYTF.

This clonotype occurred many times. This sequence joins TRBV29-1 and TRBJ2-5; the D gene is possibly TRBD1 (5 bases). The V and J ends lost 5 bases and 6 bases respectively, with 22 bases between them. From germline, CDR1 is SQVTM and CDR2 ANQGSEA. The length of the CDR3 is 15 residues. The CDR3 DNA reads TGCAGCGTTCCCATCGGTCAGGGTCTCTTGCAGACCCAGTACTTC. Its translation is CSVPIGQGLLQTQYF.

By frequency in the sample, this clonotype is medium-sized. The CDR3 loop is CASSGGTGTDTQYF. CDR3 nucleotide sequence: TGTGCCAGCAGCGGCGGGACGGGGACAGATACGCAGTATTTT. The rearrangement uses TRBV14 and TRBJ2-3, with a tentative D call TRBD2 (6 bases). This CDR3 has 14 amino acids. Germline V CDR1 and CDR2: SGHDN, FVKESK. Trimming shortened V by 5 bases and J by 3 bases, and 12 bases separated the two germline ends.

This clonotype rates as medium-sized (0.01 to 0.1%). The chain joins TRBV7-2 to TRBJ2-1; tentative D call: TRBD1 (5 bases). The CDR3 is 15 amino acids. Trimming stripped 5 bases from V and 2 bases from J, with 13 bases between. CDR1 SGHTA and CDR2 FQGNSA come from the germline V gene. The CDR3 spells CASSKGRVAYNEQFF. In DNA form, the CDR3 reads TGTGCCAGCAGCAAAGGCAGGGTGGCCTACAATGAGCAGTTCTTC. The complete variable domain, with remaining parts taken from reference TRBV7-2 and TRBJ2-1, reads GAGVSQSPSNKVTEKGKDVELRCDPISGHTALYWYRQSLGQGLEFLIYFQGNSAPDKSGLPSDRFSAERTGGSVSTLTIQRTQQEDSAVYLCASSKGRVAYNEQFFGPGTRLTVL.

The chain recombines TRBV9 with TRBJ1-4; no clear D. Germline-derived CDR1 and CDR2 are SGDLS and YYNGEE. This CDR3 has 15 residues. V lost 0 bases to trimming and J lost 3 bases, with 9 bases between them. The CDR3 DNA reads TGTGCCAGCAGCGTAGGAGGGAATCCTAATGAAAAACTGTTTTTT. It is translated as CASSVGGNPNEKLFF.

In its sample, this clonotype is medium-sized. The CDR3 region is CASSPSVPISGNTIYF. CDR3 nucleotides: TGTGCCAGCAGTCCTTCCGTTCCCATCTCTGGAAACACCATATATTTT. The V call is TRBV27, the J call TRBJ1-3; no clear D gene. In germline, CDR1 is MNHEY, CDR2 SMNVEV (reference sequence). The CDR3 runs 16 residues. V gave up 5 bases and J gave up 0 bases, with 14 bases separating them.

Within the sample, this clonotype is medium-sized (0.01 to 0.1%). The CDR3 is CASSFDSRNEKLFF. The CDR3 region has the DNA TGTGCCAGCAGTTTTGACAGTCGTAATGAAAAACTGTTTTTT. The chain links TRBV12-3 or TRBV12-4 to TRBJ1-4, with D maybe TRBD1 (5 bases). This CDR3 contains 14 residues. Trimming removed 3 bases from V and 4 bases from J, with 9 bases in between.

V and J are TRBV4-1 and TRBJ1-1; D unresolved. V lost 4 bases and J 1 base, leaving 13 bases between the germline ends. This CDR3 is built from 15 residues. Germline CDR1 is MGHRA and CDR2 is YSYEKL. The CDR3 nucleotides read TGCGCCAGCAGCCCAGGTAACAAGAAGAACACTGAAGCTTTCTTT. As protein: CASSPGNKKNTEAFF.

This clonotype was found many times. This rearrangement joins TRBV27 to TRBJ1-1; perhaps TRBD1 as D (5 bases). V lost 3 bases to trimming and J lost 10 bases, with 12 bases between them. CDR1 is MNHEY and CDR2 is SMNVEV in the germline V gene (reference sequence). The CDR3 runs to 12 residues. The CDR3 DNA sequence: TGTGCCAGCAGTTTGGGGACGGGGCGAGCTTTCTTT. It translates to CASSLGTGRAFF.

At least ten counts were recorded for this clonotype. J is TRBJ2-5 and V is TRBV3-1; 13 positions match TRBD2. J was trimmed by 4 bases and V by 4 bases; bases with no gene match: 3. The CDR3 has 15 amino acids. CDR1 and CDR2 (germline): LGHDT, YNNKEL (reference sequence). CDR3 amino acids: CASSRRTSGGETQYF. The CDR3 nucleotides read TGTGCCAGCAGCCGGCGGACTAGCGGGGGAGAGACCCAGTACTTC.

In its sample, this clonotype ranks as medium-sized (0.01 to 0.1%). This rearrangement joins TRBV28 to TRBJ2-5; D call uncertain. Germline V lookup: CDR1 MDHEN, CDR2 SYDVKM. Trimming removed 3 bases at V and 1 base at J, with 12 bases between. CDR3 length: 15 amino acids. The CDR3 region has the DNA TGTGCCAGCAGTTTCGATTACGGATCCCAAGAGACCCAGTACTTC. Protein product: CASSFDYGSQETQYF.

This clonotype is categorized as medium-sized (0.01 to 0.1%). The chain has TRBV12-3 or TRBV12-4 and TRBJ2-4; D ambiguous. V lost 5 bases to trimming and J lost 0 bases, with 11 bases between them. The CDR3 is made up of 15 amino acids. As DNA, the CDR3 is TGTGCCAGCAGTCAAGGTCCGGGAGCCAAAAACATTCAGTACTTC. Translation gives CASSQGPGAKNIQYF.

In this sample, this clonotype is medium-sized (0.01 to 0.1%). The genes are TRBV7-9 and TRBJ2-6; TRBD1 might be the D (5 bases). The CDR3 runs to 15 residues. The germline V gene has CDR1 SEHNR and CDR2 FQNEAQ (reference sequence). V shed 6 bases and J shed 1 base, with 10 bases lying between them. The DNA for the CDR3 is TGTGCCAGCAGTCTCAGGGAATCTGGGGCCAACGTCCTGACTTTC. It yields the protein CASSLRESGANVLTF.

Sample share makes this clonotype medium-sized. The J gene is TRBJ2-2, the V gene TRBV5-1, with a possible D match to TRBD1 (8 bases). The CDR3 covers 15 residues. Germline-derived CDR1 and CDR2 are SGHRS and YFSETQ. V lost 3 bases to trimming and J lost 5 bases, with 14 bases between them. The CDR3 sequence is CASSSGQGGTGELFF. Written as DNA, the CDR3 is TGCGCCAGCAGCTCCGGACAGGGAGGGACCGGGGAGCTGTTTTTT.

This clonotype is labeled as large. This chain uses TRBV7-8 with TRBJ2-7; 8 positions match TRBD2. The junction had 11 bases not matched to a gene; V was cut back by 5 bases and J by 5 bases. Germline V lookup: CDR1 SGHVS, CDR2 FQNEAQ. The CDR3 has 15 amino acids. Here the CDR3 DNA reads TGTGCCAGCAGCCGACCAAGGACTAGCTTCAACGAGCAGTACTTC. Residues: CASSRPRTSFNEQYF. Complete variable domain (other parts from reference TRBV7-8 and TRBJ2-7): GAGVSQSPRYKVAKRGQDVALRCDPISGHVSLFWYQQALGQGPEFLTYFQNEAQLDKSGLPSDRFFAERPEGSVSTLKIQRTQQEDSAVYLCASSRPRTSFNEQYFGPGTRLTVT.

Ten or more counts support this clonotype. This sequence joins TRBV12-3 or TRBV12-4 and TRBJ2-5; a possible D gene is TRBD2 (5 bases). V lost 6 bases to trimming and J lost 5 bases, with 16 bases between them. The CDR3 contains 14 residues. CDR3 sequence reads: CASRRESFGETQYF. CDR3 DNA sequence: TGTGCCAGCAGGAGGGAGTCGTTCGGTGAGACCCAGTACTTC.

The chain combines TRBV29-1 with TRBJ2-2, with 11 nucleotides matching TRBD1. This CDR3 is built from 13 residues. The V and J ends lost 7 bases and 4 bases, in that order; junction bases with no gene match: 2. Germline V gene data show CDR1 as SQVTM and CDR2 as ANQGSEA. In DNA, the CDR3 is TGCAGCGGTGGACAGGGGGCCACCGGGGAGCTGTTTTTT. It translates to CSGGQGATGELFF.

This clonotype qualifies as medium-sized (0.01 to 0.1%). This chain links TRBV6-5 with TRBJ1-1; D not certain. Germline CDR1 is MNHEY and CDR2 is SVGAGI. CDR3 length equals 14 residues. Trimming shortened V by 5 bases and J by 0 bases, and 10 bases separated the two germline ends. The CDR3 nucleotides read TGTGCCAGCAGTGCCGGGCAGATGAACACTGAAGCTTTCTTT. Protein: CASSAGQMNTEAFF.

This clonotype is labeled as large (0.1 to 1%). The rearrangement links TRBV18 to TRBJ2-7; D is possibly TRBD1 or TRBD2 (5 bases each). This CDR3 region has 15 residues. The germline gives CDR1 KGHSH, CDR2 LQKENI. Trimming took off 3 bases at V and 4 bases at J, with 16 bases between the two ends. The CDR3 here is CASSPPGLNPYEQYF. CDR3 coding DNA: TGTGCCAGCTCACCCCCGGGGCTTAACCCATACGAGCAGTACTTC.

Within the sample, this clonotype is large. This chain links TRBV19 with TRBJ1-2; D is ambiguous. The CDR3 is 14 amino acids. Deletions cut 3 bases from V and 4 bases from J, with 12 bases between. Germline-derived CDR1 and CDR2 are LNHDA and SQIVND (reference sequence). DNA for the CDR3: TGTGCCAGTAGTATCGACGCGGATGGCTATGGCTACACCTTC. Its translation: CASSIDADGYGYTF.

In this sample, this clonotype turned up many times. The CDR3 loop is CASSLSPGLAGGPRDEQFF. The CDR3 region has the DNA TGTGCCAGCAGCTTATCCCCCGGACTAGCGGGGGGTCCAAGGGATGAGCAGTTCTTC. This chain uses TRBV11-2 with TRBJ2-1; 14 positions match TRBD2. The CDR3 is 19 residues long. V trimming: 2 bases; J trimming: 8 bases; junction bases outside the gene matches: 14. Germline V CDR1 and CDR2: SGHAT, FQNNGV. Full variable domain (missing parts from reference TRBV11-2 and TRBJ2-1): EAGVAQSPRYKIIEKRQSVAFWCNPISGHATLYWYQQILGQGPKLLIQFQNNGVVDDSQLPKDRFSAERLKGVDSTLKIQPAKLEDSAVYLCASSLSPGLAGGPRDEQFFGPGTRLTVL.

In its sample, this clonotype is medium-sized. This chain joins TRBV2 and TRBJ2-1, with 7 positions matching TRBD2. The CDR3 runs 16 residues. Unmatched junction bases numbered 6, after V lost 0 bases and J lost 4 bases. Germline V gene data show CDR1 as SNHLY and CDR2 as FYNNEI. In DNA form, the CDR3 reads TGTGCCAGCAGTGAAGCGAATAGCGGGCCTTACAATGAGCAGTTCTTC. It encodes CASSEANSGPYNEQFF.

Within the sample, this clonotype is medium-sized (0.01 to 0.1%). The chain links TRBV7-9 to TRBJ2-7, with no clear D. Trimming stripped 1 base from V and 7 bases from J, with 17 bases between. CDR1 is SEHNR and CDR2 is FQNEAQ in the germline V gene (reference sequence). The CDR3 runs to 15 residues. CDR3 protein: CASSLVQDPRQEQYF. CDR3 nucleotides: TGTGCCAGCAGCTTAGTCCAGGACCCTCGGCAGGAGCAGTACTTC.

This clonotype was recorded many times. The chain joins TRBV5-4 to TRBJ2-2; D may be TRBD1 (5 bases). Trimming left V 2 bases short and J 3 bases short, with 14 bases between. Germline-derived CDR1 and CDR2 are SGHNT and YYREEE (reference sequence). The CDR3 extends over 16 amino acids. The CDR3 here is CASSFSPGAYTGELFF. CDR3 bases: TGTGCCAGCAGCTTTAGTCCTGGGGCCTACACCGGGGAGCTGTTTTTT.

This clonotype ranks as large (0.1 to 1%). V usage is TRBV10-2 and J usage is TRBJ1-1; D not certain. Germline V gene sequence: CDR1 WSHSY, CDR2 SAAADI. There are 12 residues in the CDR3. Trimming shortened V by 7 bases and J by 2 bases, and 8 bases separated the two germline ends. CDR3 nucleotide sequence: TGCGCCAGCATGCAGCTCAACACTGAAGCTTTCTTT. This encodes CASMQLNTEAFF.

By sample share, this clonotype is medium-sized. The rearrangement uses TRBV4-1 and TRBJ1-5; D gene uncertain. The CDR3 is made up of 15 amino acids. Germline V gene lookup returns CDR1 MGHRA and CDR2 YSYEKL. V lost 1 base, J lost 3 bases, and 10 bases lay in between. The chain's CDR3 is CASSQVTGFNQPQHF. CDR3 coding DNA: TGCGCCAGCAGCCAAGTAACCGGGTTCAATCAGCCCCAGCATTTT.